The clone carrying this T cell receptor beta chain was found a few times. The antigen remains undetermined. Generated by immunoSEQ multiplex PCR, the TCRdb table keeps only in-frame clones and is missing some. The sample records a few thousand clones, 15% to 20% being singletons. CDR1 and CDR2 (germline): MNHGY, SAAAGT. There are 14 residues in the CDR3. Trimming removed 0 bases from V and 2 bases from J, with 7 bases in between. Treatment defined: randomized to nivolumab then ipilimumab (arm A) or the reverse (arm B). This entry is derived from a study of sequential checkpoint blockade in melanoma. For the study at large: Maintenance nivolumab came after either treatment sequence. After nivolumab or ipilimumab alone, twenty-two patients had week-13 rebiopsies.

General study results and limits: Response in arm A was associated with pretreatment TIL clonality.

This clonotype originated in a human donor with melanoma. The sample in question was tumor tissue (inferred from file names), obtained from a patient given nivolumab and ipilimumab in sequence. This rearrangement joins TRBV6-8 to TRBJ1-1; maybe TRBD1 (5 bases). CDR3 bases: TGTGCCAGCAGTTACTCGGGACGAAACACTGAAGCTTTCTTT. This sequence encodes CASSYSGRNTEAFF.